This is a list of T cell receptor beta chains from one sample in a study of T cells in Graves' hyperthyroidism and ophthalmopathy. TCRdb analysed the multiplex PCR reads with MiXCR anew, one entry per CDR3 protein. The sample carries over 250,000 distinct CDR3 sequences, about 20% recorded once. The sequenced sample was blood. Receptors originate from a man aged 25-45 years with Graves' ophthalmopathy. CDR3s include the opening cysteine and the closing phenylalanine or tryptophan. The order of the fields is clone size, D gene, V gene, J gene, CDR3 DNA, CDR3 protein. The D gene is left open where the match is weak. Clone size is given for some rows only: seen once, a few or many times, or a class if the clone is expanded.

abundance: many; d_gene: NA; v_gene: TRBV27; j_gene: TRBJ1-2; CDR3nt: TGTGCCAGCAGTTACGACGGCTATGGCTACACCTTC; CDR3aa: CASSYDGYGYTF
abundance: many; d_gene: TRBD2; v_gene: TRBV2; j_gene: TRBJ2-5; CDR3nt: TGTGCCAGCAGTTGGGGCGGGAGCCGTGAGACCCAGTACTTC; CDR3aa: CASSWGGSRETQYF
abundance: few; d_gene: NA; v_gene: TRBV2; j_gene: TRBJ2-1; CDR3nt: TGTGCCAGCAAAGCGGCGGTTCGCTCCTACAATGAGCAGTTCTTC; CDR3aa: CASKAAVRSYNEQFF
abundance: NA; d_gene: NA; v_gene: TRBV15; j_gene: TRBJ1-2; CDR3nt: TGTGCCACCAGCAGCACGGCCTTCTCGGGCTACACCTTC; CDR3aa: CATSSTAFSGYTF
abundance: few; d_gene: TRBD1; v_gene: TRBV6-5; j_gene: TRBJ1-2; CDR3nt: TGTGCCAGCAGTTACGGACAGGGGTTCAACTATGGCTACACCTTC; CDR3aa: CASSYGQGFNYGYTF
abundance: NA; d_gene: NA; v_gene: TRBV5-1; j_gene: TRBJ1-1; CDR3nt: TGCGCCAGCAGCTTGGGGGTTGGGGGACACCCGCCGAACACTGAAGCTTTCTTT; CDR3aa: CASSLGVGGHPPNTEAFF
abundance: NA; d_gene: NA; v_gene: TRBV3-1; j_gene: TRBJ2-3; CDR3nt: TGTGCCAGCAGCCGGGAGGGGGGTGCCACAGATACGCAGTATTTT; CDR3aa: CASSREGGATDTQYF
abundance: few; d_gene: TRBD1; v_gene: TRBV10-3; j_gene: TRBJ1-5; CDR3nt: TGTGCCATCAGTACAGGGGCTCAGCCCCAGCATTTT; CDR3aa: CAISTGAQPQHF
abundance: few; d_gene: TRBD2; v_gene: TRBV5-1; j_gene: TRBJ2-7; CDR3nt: TGCGCCAGCAGCCGGAGCGGGGGGCGCCACGAGCAGTACTTC; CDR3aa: CASSRSGGRHEQYF
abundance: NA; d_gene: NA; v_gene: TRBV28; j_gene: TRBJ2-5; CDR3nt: TGTGCCAGCAGCCGAAGGGGGGCGGGGTTCGAAGAGACCCAGTACTTC; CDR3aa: CASSRRGAGFEETQYF
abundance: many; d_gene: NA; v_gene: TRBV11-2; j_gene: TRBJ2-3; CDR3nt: TGTGCCAGCAGCTTAGGTCCTGGCACAGATACGCAGTATTTT; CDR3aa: CASSLGPGTDTQYF
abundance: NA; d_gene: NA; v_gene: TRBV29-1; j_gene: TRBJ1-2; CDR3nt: TGCAGCGTTGATCGGGCCACCTATGGCTACACCTTC; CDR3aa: CSVDRATYGYTF
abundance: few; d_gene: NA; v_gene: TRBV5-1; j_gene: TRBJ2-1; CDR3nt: TGCGCCAGCAGCCTAGGAACGGGACTCGCGTACAATGAGCAGTTCTTC; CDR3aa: CASSLGTGLAYNEQFF
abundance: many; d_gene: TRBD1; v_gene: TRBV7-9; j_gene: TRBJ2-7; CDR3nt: TGTGCCAGCAGCCACCGGGACAGGGGTTACGAGCAGTACTTC; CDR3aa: CASSHRDRGYEQYF
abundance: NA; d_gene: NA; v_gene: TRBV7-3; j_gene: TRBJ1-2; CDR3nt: TGTGCCAGCAGCTTAAAACCGTTCTATGGCTACACCTTC; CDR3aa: CASSLKPFYGYTF
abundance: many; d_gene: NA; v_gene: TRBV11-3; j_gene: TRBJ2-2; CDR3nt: TGTGCCAGCAGCTTAATTCGTGGGAGTAGGGAGCTGTTTTTT; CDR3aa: CASSLIRGSRELFF
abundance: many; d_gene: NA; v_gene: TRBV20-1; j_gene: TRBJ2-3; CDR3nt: TGCAGTGCTTGGGCGGGAAGCACAGATACGCAGTATTTT; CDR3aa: CSAWAGSTDTQYF
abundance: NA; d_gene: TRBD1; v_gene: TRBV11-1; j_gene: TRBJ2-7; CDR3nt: TGTGCCAGCAGCTCTCCGGACAGGGCTGTCTACGAGCAGTACTTC; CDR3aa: CASSSPDRAVYEQYF
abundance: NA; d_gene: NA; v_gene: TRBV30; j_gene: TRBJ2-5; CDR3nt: TGTGCCTGGACACCTAATAGCGGTGAGACCCAGTACTTC; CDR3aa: CAWTPNSGETQYF
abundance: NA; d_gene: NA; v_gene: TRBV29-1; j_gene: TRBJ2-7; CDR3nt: TGCAGCGTCCTCTCCGGGACTCCCTACGAGCAGTACTTC; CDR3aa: CSVLSGTPYEQYF
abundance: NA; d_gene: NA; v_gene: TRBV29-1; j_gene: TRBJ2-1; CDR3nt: TGCAGCGTTGAGGGAAGTGTAGGCGGGACCTACAATGAGCAGTTCTTC; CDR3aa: CSVEGSVGGTYNEQFF
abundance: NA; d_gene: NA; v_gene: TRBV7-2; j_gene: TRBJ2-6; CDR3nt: TGTGCCAGCAGCTTCGGAGGGAACTCCGTCCTGACTTTC; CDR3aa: CASSFGGNSVLTF
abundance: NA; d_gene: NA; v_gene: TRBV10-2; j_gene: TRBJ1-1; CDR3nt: TGCGCCAGCAGGTCCCCTCGTGAAGCTTTCTTT; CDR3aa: CASRSPREAFF
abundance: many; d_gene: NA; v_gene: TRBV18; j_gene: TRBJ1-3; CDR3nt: TGTGCCAGCTCACCACAGGGAGAAGGAAACACCATATATTTT; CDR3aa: CASSPQGEGNTIYF
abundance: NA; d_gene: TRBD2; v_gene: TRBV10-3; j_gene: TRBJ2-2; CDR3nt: TGTGCCATCAGGGGAGGACTAGCCCCCACCGGGGAGCTGTTTTTT; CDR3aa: CAIRGGLAPTGELFF
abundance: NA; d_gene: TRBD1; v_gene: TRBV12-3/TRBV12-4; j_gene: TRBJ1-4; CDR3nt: TGTGCCAGCAGGGCCGGGACAGGGGGAGGTGAAAAACTGTTTTTT; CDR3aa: CASRAGTGGGEKLFF
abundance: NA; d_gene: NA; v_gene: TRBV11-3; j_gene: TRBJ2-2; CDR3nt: TGTGCCAGCAGGGAGACTTATACCGGGGAGCTGTTTTTT; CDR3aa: CASRETYTGELFF
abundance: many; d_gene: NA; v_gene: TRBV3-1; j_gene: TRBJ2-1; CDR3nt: TGTGCCAGCAGCCCCAACCGGGACGGGTGGGGGAGAAGGTACAATGAGCAGTTCTTC; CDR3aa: CASSPNRDGWGRRYNEQFF
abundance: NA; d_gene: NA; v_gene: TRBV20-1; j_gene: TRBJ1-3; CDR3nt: TGCAGTGCTCTCCACGCGGGTTCTGGAAACACCATATATTTT; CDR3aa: CSALHAGSGNTIYF
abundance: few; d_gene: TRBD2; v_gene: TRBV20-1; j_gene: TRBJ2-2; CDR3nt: TGCAGTGCTAGAGCTGGGCGGGAGGGCCTCGGGGAGCTGTTTTTT; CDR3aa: CSARAGREGLGELFF
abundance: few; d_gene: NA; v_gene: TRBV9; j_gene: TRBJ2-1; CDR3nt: TGTGCCAGCAGCGTTTCGACCTCGCCCTCCTACAATGAGCAGTTCTTC; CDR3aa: CASSVSTSPSYNEQFF
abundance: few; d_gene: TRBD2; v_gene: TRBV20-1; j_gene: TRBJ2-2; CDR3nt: TGCAGTGCACTAGCGGGAGAGGGTGGGGAGCTGTTTTTT; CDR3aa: CSALAGEGGELFF
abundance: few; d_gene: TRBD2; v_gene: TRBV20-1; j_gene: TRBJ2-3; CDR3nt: TGCAGTGCTAGGGACTTCGCGACTAGCGGAAGCACAGATACGCAGTATTTT; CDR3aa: CSARDFATSGSTDTQYF
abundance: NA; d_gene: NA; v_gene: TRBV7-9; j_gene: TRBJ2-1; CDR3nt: TGTGCCAGCAGCTTTAGTGAGGGTGAGCAGTTCTTC; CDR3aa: CASSFSEGEQFF
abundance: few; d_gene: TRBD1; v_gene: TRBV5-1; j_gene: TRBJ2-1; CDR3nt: TGCGCCAGTAGCCGGGACAGTCCCTACAATGAGCAGTTCTTC; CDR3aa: CASSRDSPYNEQFF
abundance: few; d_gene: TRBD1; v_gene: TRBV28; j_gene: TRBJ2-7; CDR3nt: TGTGCCAGCAGTCCGTACCGGGACAGGGAGATCTACGAGCAGTACTTC; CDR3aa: CASSPYRDREIYEQYF
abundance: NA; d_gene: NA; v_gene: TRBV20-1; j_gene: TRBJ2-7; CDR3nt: TGCAGTGTTTCAGGCCAGGGGTACGGGATCCTTACCTACGAGCAGTACTTC; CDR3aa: CSVSGQGYGILTYEQYF
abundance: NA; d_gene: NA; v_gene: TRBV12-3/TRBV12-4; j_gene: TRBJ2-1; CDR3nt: TGTGCCAGCAGTTCGCGGGATTTACAATACAATGAGCAGTTCTTC; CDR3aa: CASSSRDLQYNEQFF
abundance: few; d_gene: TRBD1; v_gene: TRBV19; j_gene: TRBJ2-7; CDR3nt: TGTGCCAGCTCCAGGGGGCACTACGAGCAGTACTTC; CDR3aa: CASSRGHYEQYF
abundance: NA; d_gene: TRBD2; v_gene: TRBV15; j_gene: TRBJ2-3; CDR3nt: TGTGCCACCAGCAGAGCCCTGACTAGCGAGTCCACAGATACGCAGTATTTT; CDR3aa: CATSRALTSESTDTQYF
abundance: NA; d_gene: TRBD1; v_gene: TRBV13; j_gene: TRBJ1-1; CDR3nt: TGTGCCAGCAGCTTAGGGCAGGGGGCCTACTCTGAAGCTTTCTTT; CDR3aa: CASSLGQGAYSEAFF
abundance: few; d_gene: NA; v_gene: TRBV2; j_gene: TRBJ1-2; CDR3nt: TGTGCCAGCAGTGAAGCGCGGAACGTGGTGGGCTACACCTTC; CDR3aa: CASSEARNVVGYTF
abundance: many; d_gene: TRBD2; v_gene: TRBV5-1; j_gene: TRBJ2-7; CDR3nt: TGCGCCAGCAGCTCCGGGACTAGCGGGTCCTACGAGCAGTACTTC; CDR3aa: CASSSGTSGSYEQYF
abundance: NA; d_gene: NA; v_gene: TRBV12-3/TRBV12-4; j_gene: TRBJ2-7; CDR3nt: TGTGCCAGCAGTTTGCGGCAGGGAGGTTTCTACGAGCAGTACTTC; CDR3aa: CASSLRQGGFYEQYF
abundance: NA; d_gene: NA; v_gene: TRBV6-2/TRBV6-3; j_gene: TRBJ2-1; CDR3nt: TGTGCCAGCAGTATCCGACTAGGCCGTAATGAGCAGTTCTTC; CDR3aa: CASSIRLGRNEQFF
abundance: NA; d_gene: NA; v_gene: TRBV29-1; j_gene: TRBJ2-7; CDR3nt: TGCAGCGTTGAAGAGGCGGGCTACGAGCAGTACTTC; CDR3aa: CSVEEAGYEQYF
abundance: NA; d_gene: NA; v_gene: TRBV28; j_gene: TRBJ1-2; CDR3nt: TGTGCCAGCAGCCAAGAATTGGGGGGTCGCGGCTACACCTTC; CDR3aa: CASSQELGGRGYTF
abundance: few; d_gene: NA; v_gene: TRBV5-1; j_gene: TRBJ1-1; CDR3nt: TGTGCCAGCAGCCGTACCGACAGAAAAGCTTTCTTT; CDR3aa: CASSRTDRKAFF
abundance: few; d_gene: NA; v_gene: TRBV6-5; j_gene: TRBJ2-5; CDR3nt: TGTGCCAGCAGTTACGGCCTTGGCGGGCGAGAGACCCAGTACTTC; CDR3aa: CASSYGLGGRETQYF
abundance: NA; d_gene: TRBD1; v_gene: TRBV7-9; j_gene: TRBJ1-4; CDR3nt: TGTGCCAGCAGCCTCAACAGGGGGCTCGTTAATGAAAAACTGTTTTTT; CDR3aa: CASSLNRGLVNEKLFF
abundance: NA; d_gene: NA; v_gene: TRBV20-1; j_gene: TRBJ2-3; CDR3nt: TGCAGTGCTAGAGTCGGAGCCAGCACAGATACGCAGTATTTT; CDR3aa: CSARVGASTDTQYF
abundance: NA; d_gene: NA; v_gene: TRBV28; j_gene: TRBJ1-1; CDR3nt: TGTGCCAGCAGTTCCCACCGTTCCGGCGACACTGAAGCTTTCTTT; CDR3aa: CASSSHRSGDTEAFF
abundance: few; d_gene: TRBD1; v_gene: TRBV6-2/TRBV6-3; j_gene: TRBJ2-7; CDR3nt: TGTGCCAGCAGTCTTCCGGGACAGGGGGGCCACGAGCAGTACTTC; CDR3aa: CASSLPGQGGHEQYF
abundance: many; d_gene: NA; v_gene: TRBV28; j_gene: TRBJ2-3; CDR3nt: TGTGCCACCCGAAAAGAAGCAGATACGCAGTATTTT; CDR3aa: CATRKEADTQYF
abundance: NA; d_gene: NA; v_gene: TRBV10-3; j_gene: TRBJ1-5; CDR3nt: TGTGCCATCAGTGAGGATCGGGGAGGGCCCCAGCATTTT; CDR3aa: CAISEDRGGPQHF
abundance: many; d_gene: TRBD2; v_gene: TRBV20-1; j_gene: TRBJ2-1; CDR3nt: TGCAGTGCGCCAGCGGGAGGCTCCTACAATGAGCAGTTCTTC; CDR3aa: CSAPAGGSYNEQFF
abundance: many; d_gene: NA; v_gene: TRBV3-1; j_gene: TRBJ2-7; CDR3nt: TGTGCCAGCAGCCAGGGAGAGTTCGAGCAGTACTTC; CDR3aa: CASSQGEFEQYF
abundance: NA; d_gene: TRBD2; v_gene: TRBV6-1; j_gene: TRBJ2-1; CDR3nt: TGTGCCAGTAGCGGGGCCTCCTACAATGAGCAGTTCTTC; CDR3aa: CASSGASYNEQFF
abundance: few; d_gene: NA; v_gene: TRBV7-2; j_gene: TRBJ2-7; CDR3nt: TGTGCCAGCAAGTCCAACTCCTACGAGCAGTACTTC; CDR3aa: CASKSNSYEQYF